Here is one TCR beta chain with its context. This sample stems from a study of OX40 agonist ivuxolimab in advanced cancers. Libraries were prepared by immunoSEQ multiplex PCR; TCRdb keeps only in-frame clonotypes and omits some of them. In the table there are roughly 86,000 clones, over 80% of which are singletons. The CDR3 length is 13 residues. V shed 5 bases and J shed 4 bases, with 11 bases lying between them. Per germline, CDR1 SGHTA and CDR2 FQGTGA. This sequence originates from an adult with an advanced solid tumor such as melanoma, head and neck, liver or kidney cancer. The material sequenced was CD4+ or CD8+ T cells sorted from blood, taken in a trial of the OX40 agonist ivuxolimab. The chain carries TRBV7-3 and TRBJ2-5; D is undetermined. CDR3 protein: CASSPLHLETQYF. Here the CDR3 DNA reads TGTGCCAGCAGCCCTCTCCACCTAGAGACCCAGTACTTC.